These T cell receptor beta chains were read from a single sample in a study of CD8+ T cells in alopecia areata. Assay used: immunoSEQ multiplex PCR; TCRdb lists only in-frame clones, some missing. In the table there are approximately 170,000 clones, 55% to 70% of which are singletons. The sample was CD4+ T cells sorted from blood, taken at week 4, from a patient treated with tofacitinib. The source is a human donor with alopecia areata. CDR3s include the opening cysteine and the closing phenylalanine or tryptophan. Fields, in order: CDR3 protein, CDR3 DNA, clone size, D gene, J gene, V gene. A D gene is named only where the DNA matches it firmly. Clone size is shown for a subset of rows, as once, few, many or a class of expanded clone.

cdr3_aa: CASSPGGSGVRETQYF
cdr3_nt: TGCGCCAGCAGCCCCGGAGGGAGCGGCGTACGGGAGACCCAGTACTTC
clone_size: -
d_call: -
j_call: TRBJ2-5
v_call: TRBV5-1

cdr3_aa: CASSLDGSGELFF
cdr3_nt: TGTGCCAGCAGCTTAGACGGAAGCGGGGAGCTGTTTTTT
clone_size: -
d_call: -
j_call: TRBJ2-2
v_call: TRBV7-2

cdr3_aa: CASSGRATDTQYF
cdr3_nt: TGCGCCAGCAGCGGGAGGGCCACAGATACGCAGTATTTT
clone_size: -
d_call: TRBD2
j_call: TRBJ2-3
v_call: TRBV5-1

cdr3_aa: CSVEVGDRAYTGELFF
cdr3_nt: TGCAGCGTTGAAGTAGGGGACAGGGCTTACACCGGGGAGCTGTTTTTT
clone_size: -
d_call: TRBD1
j_call: TRBJ2-2
v_call: TRBV29-1

cdr3_aa: CSASQGAANTEAFF
cdr3_nt: TGCAGCGCCAGCCAGGGGGCCGCAAACACTGAAGCTTTCTTT
clone_size: few
d_call: TRBD1
j_call: TRBJ1-1
v_call: TRBV29-1

cdr3_aa: CASSSRLAGDMDTQYF
cdr3_nt: TGTGCCAGCAGCTCCAGACTAGCGGGAGATATGGATACGCAGTATTTT
clone_size: -
d_call: TRBD2
j_call: TRBJ2-3
v_call: TRBV7-2

cdr3_aa: CSVADRGNEKLFF
cdr3_nt: TGCAGCGTTGCGGACAGGGGGAATGAAAAACTGTTTTTT
clone_size: -
d_call: TRBD1
j_call: TRBJ1-4
v_call: TRBV29-1

cdr3_aa: CASSPDRVAEAFF
cdr3_nt: TGTGCCAGCTCACCAGACAGGGTAGCTGAAGCTTTCTTT
clone_size: -
d_call: TRBD1
j_call: TRBJ1-1
v_call: TRBV18

cdr3_aa: CASSDRFSDIQYF
cdr3_nt: TGTGCCAGCAGCGATCGTTTCTCGGACATTCAGTACTTC
clone_size: -
d_call: -
j_call: TRBJ2-4
v_call: TRBV11-2

cdr3_aa: CASSLRRETNGNEQFF
cdr3_nt: TGTGCCAGCAGCTTAAGGCGGGAGACAAACGGCAATGAGCAGTTCTTC
clone_size: -
d_call: TRBD2
j_call: TRBJ2-1
v_call: TRBV11-2

cdr3_aa: CSVESEVGNEQFF
cdr3_nt: TGCAGCGTTGAGTCGGAGGTTGGTAATGAGCAGTTCTTC
clone_size: few
d_call: -
j_call: TRBJ2-1
v_call: TRBV29-1

cdr3_aa: CASSHPGSPPGNEQFF
cdr3_nt: TGTGCCAGCAGCCACCCAGGCAGTCCTCCCGGCAATGAGCAGTTCTTC
clone_size: few
d_call: -
j_call: TRBJ2-1
v_call: TRBV7-2

cdr3_aa: CSVGQSLEQYF
cdr3_nt: TGCAGCGTTGGACAGTCGCTGGAGCAGTACTTC
clone_size: -
d_call: -
j_call: TRBJ2-7
v_call: TRBV29-1

cdr3_aa: CASSQTGTGAYGYTF
cdr3_nt: TGTGCCAGCAGTCAGACCGGGACAGGAGCCTATGGCTACACCTTC
clone_size: -
d_call: TRBD1
j_call: TRBJ1-2
v_call: TRBV6-1

cdr3_aa: CASGSTEHSNQPQHF
cdr3_nt: TGTGCCAGCGGTTCGACAGAGCATAGCAATCAGCCCCAGCATTTT
clone_size: few
d_call: -
j_call: TRBJ1-5
v_call: TRBV7-8

cdr3_aa: CASSLTPTNYGYTF
cdr3_nt: TGTGCCAGCAGCTTGACCCCGACTAACTATGGCTACACCTTC
clone_size: -
d_call: -
j_call: TRBJ1-2
v_call: TRBV7-8

cdr3_aa: CAWSQREAAYF
cdr3_nt: TGTGCCTGGAGTCAGCGGGAGGCCGCGTACTTC
clone_size: -
d_call: TRBD2
j_call: TRBJ2-7
v_call: TRBV30

cdr3_aa: CATSTGVYGYTF
cdr3_nt: TGTGCCACCAGCACAGGGGTCTATGGCTACACCTTC
clone_size: once
d_call: -
j_call: TRBJ1-2
v_call: TRBV15

cdr3_aa: CASSLFQVSTDTQYF
cdr3_nt: TGTGCCAGCAGCTTGTTCCAGGTTAGCACAGATACGCAGTATTTT
clone_size: -
d_call: -
j_call: TRBJ2-3
v_call: TRBV5-6

cdr3_aa: CASSLQVLAGANNEQFF
cdr3_nt: TGTGCCAGCAGCTTGCAAGTACTAGCGGGAGCAAACAATGAGCAGTTCTTC
clone_size: -
d_call: TRBD2
j_call: TRBJ2-1
v_call: TRBV11-1

cdr3_aa: CASSLYRYDGYTF
cdr3_nt: TGTGCCAGCAGTTTATATAGGTACGATGGCTACACCTTC
clone_size: -
d_call: -
j_call: TRBJ1-2
v_call: TRBV28

cdr3_aa: CATSGFSHGLAGGPVGFTDTQYF
cdr3_nt: TGTGCCACCAGCGGATTCTCGCACGGACTAGCGGGAGGGCCAGTGGGTTTCACAGATACGCAGTATTTT
clone_size: few
d_call: TRBD2
j_call: TRBJ2-3
v_call: TRBV15

cdr3_aa: CSSRGGVNEAFF
cdr3_nt: TGCAGCTCCCGCGGAGGGGTTAATGAAGCTTTCTTT
clone_size: few
d_call: -
j_call: TRBJ1-1
v_call: TRBV29-1

cdr3_aa: CASSLGTSEFNEQFF
cdr3_nt: TGTGCCAGCAGCTTAGGAACTAGCGAGTTCAATGAGCAGTTCTTC
clone_size: -
d_call: TRBD2
j_call: TRBJ2-1
v_call: TRBV11-3

cdr3_aa: CASTARAGIYEQYF
cdr3_nt: TGTGCCAGCACGGCCCGGGCGGGGATCTACGAGCAGTACTTC
clone_size: -
d_call: -
j_call: TRBJ2-7
v_call: TRBV6-5

cdr3_aa: CASSQADRDNYGYTF
cdr3_nt: TGCGCCAGCAGCCAGGCGGACAGGGACAACTATGGCTACACCTTC
clone_size: -
d_call: TRBD1
j_call: TRBJ1-2
v_call: TRBV4-3

cdr3_aa: CASSPRTTETQYF
cdr3_nt: TGTGCCAGTAGTCCAAGGACAACGGAGACCCAGTACTTC
clone_size: -
d_call: -
j_call: TRBJ2-5
v_call: TRBV19

cdr3_aa: CASRISGGPRDTQYF
cdr3_nt: TGTGCCAGCAGGATTTCAGGGGGGCCACGAGATACGCAGTATTTT
clone_size: -
d_call: -
j_call: TRBJ2-3
v_call: TRBV7-8

cdr3_aa: CASSGPSGKNTEAFF
cdr3_nt: TGTGCCAGCAGTGGCCCGTCGGGGAAGAACACTGAAGCTTTCTTT
clone_size: -
d_call: -
j_call: TRBJ1-1
v_call: TRBV25-1

cdr3_aa: CASMGQRDTEAFF
cdr3_nt: TGTGCCAGCATGGGACAGAGGGACACTGAAGCTTTCTTT
clone_size: -
d_call: TRBD1
j_call: TRBJ1-1
v_call: TRBV2

cdr3_aa: CAWENEQFF
cdr3_nt: TGTGCTTGGGAGAATGAGCAGTTCTTC
clone_size: -
d_call: -
j_call: TRBJ2-1
v_call: TRBV21-1

cdr3_aa: CASSGYRDPSGDIQYF
cdr3_nt: TGTGCCAGCAGCGGGTACCGGGACCCATCGGGGGACATTCAGTACTTC
clone_size: few
d_call: -
j_call: TRBJ2-4
v_call: TRBV9

cdr3_aa: CATSRGNNQPQHF
cdr3_nt: TGTGCCACCAGCAGGGGGAACAATCAGCCCCAGCATTTT
clone_size: -
d_call: -
j_call: TRBJ1-5
v_call: TRBV15

cdr3_aa: CASSQDLRAEAFF
cdr3_nt: TGTGCCAGCAGCCAAGATCTCCGGGCTGAAGCTTTCTTT
clone_size: -
d_call: -
j_call: TRBJ1-1
v_call: TRBV14

cdr3_aa: CASSIGTGNQPQHF
cdr3_nt: TGTGCCAGCAGCATCGGGACGGGGAATCAGCCCCAGCATTTT
clone_size: -
d_call: -
j_call: TRBJ1-5
v_call: TRBV5-6

cdr3_aa: CSVRGHLHTGELFF
cdr3_nt: TGCAGCGTAAGAGGCCACCTTCACACCGGGGAGCTGTTTTTT
clone_size: -
d_call: -
j_call: TRBJ2-2
v_call: TRBV29-1

cdr3_aa: CASSWGVDTQYF
cdr3_nt: TGTGCCAGCAGTTGGGGGGTGGATACGCAGTATTTT
clone_size: -
d_call: -
j_call: TRBJ2-3
v_call: TRBV2

cdr3_aa: CSVGDNEQFF
cdr3_nt: TGCAGCGTAGGGGACAATGAGCAGTTCTTC
clone_size: -
d_call: -
j_call: TRBJ2-1
v_call: TRBV29-1

cdr3_aa: CASSEGRQGDEQYF
cdr3_nt: TGTGCCAGCAGTGAGGGTAGGCAGGGCGACGAGCAGTACTTC
clone_size: -
d_call: -
j_call: TRBJ2-7
v_call: TRBV2

cdr3_aa: CSVAGAGVVNEQFF
cdr3_nt: TGCAGCGTTGCCGGAGCGGGAGTTGTAAATGAGCAGTTCTTC
clone_size: -
d_call: TRBD2
j_call: TRBJ2-1
v_call: TRBV29-1

cdr3_aa: CAWDRGHDTGELFF
cdr3_nt: TGTGCCTGGGACAGGGGGCACGACACCGGGGAGCTGTTTTTT
clone_size: few
d_call: TRBD1
j_call: TRBJ2-2
v_call: TRBV30

cdr3_aa: CSVGPRLAKNIQYF
cdr3_nt: TGCAGCGTTGGGCCCCGCTTAGCCAAAAACATTCAGTACTTC
clone_size: -
d_call: -
j_call: TRBJ2-4
v_call: TRBV29-1

cdr3_aa: CSVDVRVAEAFF
cdr3_nt: TGCAGCGTTGACGTCAGGGTTGCTGAAGCTTTCTTT
clone_size: -
d_call: -
j_call: TRBJ1-1
v_call: TRBV29-1